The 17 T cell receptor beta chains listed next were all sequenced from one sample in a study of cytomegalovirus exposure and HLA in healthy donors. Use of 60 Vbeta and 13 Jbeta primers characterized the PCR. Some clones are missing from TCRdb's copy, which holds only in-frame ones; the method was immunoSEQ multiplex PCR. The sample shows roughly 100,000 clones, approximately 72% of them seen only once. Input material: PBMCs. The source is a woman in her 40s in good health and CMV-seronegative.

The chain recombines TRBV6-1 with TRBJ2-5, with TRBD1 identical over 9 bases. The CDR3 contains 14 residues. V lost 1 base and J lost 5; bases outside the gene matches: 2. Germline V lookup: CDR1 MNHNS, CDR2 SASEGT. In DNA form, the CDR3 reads TGTGCCAGCAGTGAAGGGACAGGGGCGGAGACCCAGTACTTC. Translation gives CASSEGTGAETQYF.

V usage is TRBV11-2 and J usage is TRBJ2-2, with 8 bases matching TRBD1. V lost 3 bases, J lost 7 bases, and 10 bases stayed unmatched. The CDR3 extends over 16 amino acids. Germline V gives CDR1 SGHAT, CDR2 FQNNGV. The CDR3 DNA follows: TGTGCCAGCAGCTTGGGGCAGGGGGCAAGTAACGGGGAGCTGTTTTTT. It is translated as CASSLGQGASNGELFF.

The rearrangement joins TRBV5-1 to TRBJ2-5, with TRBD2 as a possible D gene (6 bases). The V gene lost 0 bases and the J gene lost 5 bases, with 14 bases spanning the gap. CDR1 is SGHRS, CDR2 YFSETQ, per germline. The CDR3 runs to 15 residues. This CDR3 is CASSLGLGEAETQYF. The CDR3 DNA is TGCGCCAGCAGCTTGGGTCTGGGGGAGGCGGAGACCCAGTACTTC.

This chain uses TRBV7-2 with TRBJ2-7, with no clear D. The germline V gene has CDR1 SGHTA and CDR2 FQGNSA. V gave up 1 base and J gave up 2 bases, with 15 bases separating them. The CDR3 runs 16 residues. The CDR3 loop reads CASSLGGGLLTYEQYF. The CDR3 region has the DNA TGTGCCAGCAGCTTAGGAGGTGGTCTATTGACCTACGAGCAGTACTTC.

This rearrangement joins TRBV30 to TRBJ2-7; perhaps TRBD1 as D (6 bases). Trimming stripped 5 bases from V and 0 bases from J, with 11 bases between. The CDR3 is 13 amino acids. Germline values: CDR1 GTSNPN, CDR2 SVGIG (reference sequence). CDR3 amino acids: CAWSTGNSYEQYF. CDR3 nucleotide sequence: TGTGCCTGGTCCACAGGGAACTCCTACGAGCAGTACTTC.

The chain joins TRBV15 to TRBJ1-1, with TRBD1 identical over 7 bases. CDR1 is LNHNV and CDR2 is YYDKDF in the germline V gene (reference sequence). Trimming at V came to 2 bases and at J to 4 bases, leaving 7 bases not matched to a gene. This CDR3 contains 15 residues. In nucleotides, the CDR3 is TGTGCCACCAGCAGAACCCGACAGGGACTCACTGAAGCTTTCTTT. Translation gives CATSRTRQGLTEAFF.

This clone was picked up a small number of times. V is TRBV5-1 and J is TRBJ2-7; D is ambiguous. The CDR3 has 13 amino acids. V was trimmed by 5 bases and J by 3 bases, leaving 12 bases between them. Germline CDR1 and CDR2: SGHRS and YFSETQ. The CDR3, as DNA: TGCGCCAGCAGTCCTTCTTCGGGCTACGAGCAGTACTTC. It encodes CASSPSSGYEQYF. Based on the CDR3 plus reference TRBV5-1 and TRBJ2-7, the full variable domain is KAGVTQTPRYLIKTRGQQVTLSCSPISGHRSVSWYQQTPGQGLQFLFEYFSETQRNKGNFPGRFSGRQFSNSRSEMNVSTLELGDSALYLCASSPSSGYEQYFGPGTRLTVT.

The CDR3 bases are TGTGCCAGCAGTTTGGTCCTAGCTACCTACAATGAGCAGTTCTTC. Translated, it gives CASSLVLATYNEQFF. The V call is TRBV28, the J call TRBJ2-1; weak D call: TRBD2 (5 bases). In germline, CDR1 is MDHEN, CDR2 SYDVKM. With 3 bases removed from V and 2 bases from J, the gap between germline ends came to 11 bases. This CDR3 is built from 15 residues.

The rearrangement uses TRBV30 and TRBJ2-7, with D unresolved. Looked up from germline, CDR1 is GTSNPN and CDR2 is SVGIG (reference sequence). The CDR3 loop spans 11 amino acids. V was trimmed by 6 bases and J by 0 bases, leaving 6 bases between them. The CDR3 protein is CACTSSYEQYF. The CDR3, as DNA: TGTGCCTGTACGAGCTCCTACGAGCAGTACTTC.

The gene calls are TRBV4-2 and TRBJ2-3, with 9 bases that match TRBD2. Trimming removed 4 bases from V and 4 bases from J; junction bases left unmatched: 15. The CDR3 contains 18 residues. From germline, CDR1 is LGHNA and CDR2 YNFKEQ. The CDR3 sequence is CASSRSDVGRGGADTQYF. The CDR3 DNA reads TGTGCCAGCAGCCGATCGGACGTTGGGCGGGGGGGCGCAGATACGCAGTATTTT.

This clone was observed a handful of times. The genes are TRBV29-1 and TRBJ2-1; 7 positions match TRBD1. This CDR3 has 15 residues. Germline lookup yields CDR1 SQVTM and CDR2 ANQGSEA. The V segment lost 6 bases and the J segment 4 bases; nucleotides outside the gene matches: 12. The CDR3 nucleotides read TGCAGCGTCGAGGGGTTCGGGACAGTTTACAATGAGCAGTTCTTC. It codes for CSVEGFGTVYNEQFF.

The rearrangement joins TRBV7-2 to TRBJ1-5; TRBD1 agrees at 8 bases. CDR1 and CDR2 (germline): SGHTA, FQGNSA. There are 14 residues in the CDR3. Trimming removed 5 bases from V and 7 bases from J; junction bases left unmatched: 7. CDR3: CASSVGQGRQPQHF. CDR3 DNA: TGTGCCAGCAGCGTTGGACAGGGACGCCAGCCCCAGCATTTT.

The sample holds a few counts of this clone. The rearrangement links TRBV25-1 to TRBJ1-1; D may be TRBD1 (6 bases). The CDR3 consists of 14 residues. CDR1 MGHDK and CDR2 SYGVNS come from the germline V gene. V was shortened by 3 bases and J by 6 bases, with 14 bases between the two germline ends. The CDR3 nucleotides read TGTGCCAGCAGTGATAAGTGGGGGCGACCTGAAGCTTTCTTT. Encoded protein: CASSDKWGRPEAFF.

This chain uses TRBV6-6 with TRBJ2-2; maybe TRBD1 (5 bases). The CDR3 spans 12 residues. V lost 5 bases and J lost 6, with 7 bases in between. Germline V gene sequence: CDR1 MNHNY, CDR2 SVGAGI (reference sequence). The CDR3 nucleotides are TGTGCCAGCAGTAGGGGTCCCGGGGAGCTGTTTTTT. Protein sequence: CASSRGPGELFF.

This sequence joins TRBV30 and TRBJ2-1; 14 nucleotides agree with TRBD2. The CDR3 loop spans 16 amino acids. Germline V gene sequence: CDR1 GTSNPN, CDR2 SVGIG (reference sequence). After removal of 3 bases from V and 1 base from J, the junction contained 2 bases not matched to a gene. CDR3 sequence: CAWSGTSGRSYNEQFF. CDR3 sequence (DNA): TGTGCCTGGAGCGGGACTAGCGGGAGATCCTACAATGAGCAGTTCTTC.

The CDR3 reads CASSQFTGREAFF. The CDR3 bases are TGTGCCAGCTCTCAGTTTACAGGTCGTGAAGCTTTCTTT. The chain couples TRBV18 to TRBJ1-1; a possible D gene is TRBD1 (5 bases). This CDR3 has 13 amino acids. V lost 6 bases and J 7 bases, leaving 15 bases between the germline ends. Per germline, CDR1 KGHSH and CDR2 LQKENI.

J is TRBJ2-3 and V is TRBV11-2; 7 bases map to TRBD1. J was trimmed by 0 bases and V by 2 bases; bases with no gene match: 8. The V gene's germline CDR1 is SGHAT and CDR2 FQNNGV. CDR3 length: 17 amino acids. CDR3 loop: CASSLPTDRASTDTQYF. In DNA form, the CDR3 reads TGTGCCAGCAGCTTACCCACTGACAGGGCTAGCACAGATACGCAGTATTTT.